The 20 T cell receptor beta chains in this list originate from one sample, sequenced in a study of vaccination and CD4 T cells after COVID-19. Treatment defined: approximately 9-day PBMC culture with coronavirus spike peptide pools or control peptides (ViraFEST assay). Their cognate antigens are unknown. The study sequenced cultured CD4+ T cell DNA using the Oncomine TCR Beta short-read assay. TCRdb independently ran MiXCR on the PCR reads; one entry per CDR3 protein. The profile shows about 4,500 distinct CDR3 sequences, roughly half of them singletons. The sequenced material came from CD4+ T cells from blood, cultured in vitro. The origin of the receptors is a human donor who had recovered from COVID-19.

The rearrangement uses TRBV7-3 and TRBJ1-6; weak D call: TRBD1 (6 bases). Germline values: CDR1 SGHTA, CDR2 FQGTGA. This CDR3 has 16 residues. With 1 base removed from V and 5 bases from J, the gap between germline ends came to 12 bases. CDR3 residues: CASSLRGGAHNSPLHF. Written as DNA, the CDR3 is TGTGCCAGCAGCTTAAGGGGGGGCGCCCATAATTCACCCCTCCACTTT.

The chain couples TRBV5-4 to TRBJ2-2; 10 bases are a match to TRBD2. Germline loops: CDR1 SGHNT, CDR2 YYREEE (reference sequence). The CDR3 is made up of 17 amino acids. V shed 3 bases and J 2 bases; nucleotides not matched to a gene: 7. The CDR3 bases are TGTGCCAGCAGCTCAGGACGACTAGCGGGTAACACCGGGGAGCTGTTTTTT. This sequence encodes CASSSGRLAGNTGELFF.

V is TRBV5-1 and J is TRBJ2-2, with 13 bases matching TRBD2. In germline, CDR1 is SGHRS, CDR2 YFSETQ. V trimming: 4 bases; J trimming: 7 bases; junction bases outside the gene matches: 7. The CDR3 has 16 residues. DNA of the CDR3: TGCGCCAGCAGCCTAGGACTAGCGGGAGTGATCGGGGAGCTGTTTTTT. Encoded protein: CASSLGLAGVIGELFF.

This clonotype was observed a few times. The J gene is TRBJ2-3, the V gene TRBV20-1; D unclear. Germline values: CDR1 DFQATT, CDR2 SNEGSKA (reference sequence). The CDR3 has 15 amino acids. The V gene lost 6 bases and the J gene lost 0 bases, with 16 bases spanning the gap. The CDR3, as DNA: TGCAGTGCCGTAGGTCTAACTTCTAGCACAGATACGCAGTATTTT. Translation: CSAVGLTSSTDTQYF.

This clonotype is classed as large. The V gene is TRBV19, the J gene TRBJ2-2, with a tentative D call TRBD1 (6 bases). V shed 10 bases and J shed 2 bases, with 17 bases lying between them. Per the germline V gene, CDR1 is LNHDA and CDR2 is SQIVND (reference sequence). This CDR3 spans 15 amino acids. CDR3 region: CATKNRDLNTGELFF. CDR3 in DNA: TGTGCCACAAAAAACAGGGACCTTAACACCGGGGAGCTGTTTTTT. The variable domain in full, with the rest retrieved from reference TRBV19 and TRBJ2-2, is DGGITQSPKYLFRKEGQNVTLSCEQNLNHDAMYWYRQDPGQGLRLIYYSQIVNDFQKGDIAEGYSVSREKKESFPLTVTSAQKNPTAFYLCATKNRDLNTGELFFGEGSRLTVL.

The rearrangement uses TRBV18 and TRBJ1-1; possibly TRBD1 for D (5 bases). Germline V gene data show CDR1 as KGHSH and CDR2 as LQKENI. Trimming took 6 bases from V and 3 from J, leaving 11 bases between them. The CDR3 sequence is 13 residues long. The chain's CDR3 is CASSLSGDTEAFF. The CDR3 nucleotides read TGTGCCAGCTCCCTTTCGGGGGACACTGAAGCTTTCTTT.

This sequence joins TRBV18 and TRBJ2-5; the match to TRBD2 covers 10 bases. Per germline, CDR1 KGHSH and CDR2 LQKENI. The CDR3 runs 15 residues. V was pared by 3 bases and J by 3 bases, with 4 bases of the junction left unmatched. The DNA of the CDR3 is TGTGCCAGCTCACCGGGACTAGCGAGGGAAGAGACCCAGTACTTC. Protein sequence: CASSPGLAREETQYF. Full variable domain (outside the CDR3, taken from reference TRBV18 and TRBJ2-5): NAGVMQNPRHLVRRRGQEARLRCSPMKGHSHVYWYRQLPEEGLKFMVYLQKENIIDESGMPKERFSAEFPKEGPSILRIQQVVRGDSAAYFCASSPGLAREETQYFGPGTRLLVL.

This chain connects TRBV30 to TRBJ1-2, with D unclear. The CDR3 has 11 residues. The ends were cut back, 1 base at V and 8 bases at J, with 8 bases in the middle. CDR1 and CDR2 from the germline V gene are GTSNPN and SVGIG (reference sequence). CDR3 region: CAWSARSGYTF. The CDR3 DNA reads TGTGCCTGGAGTGCGAGATCCGGCTACACCTTC. Full variable domain (rest looked up from reference TRBV30 and TRBJ1-2): SQTIHQWPATLVQPVGSPLSLECTVEGTSNPNLYWYRQAAGRGLQLLFYSVGIGQISSEVPQNLSASRPQDRQFILSSKKLLLSDSGFYLCAWSARSGYTFGSGTRLTVV.

In nucleotides, the CDR3 is TGTGCCAGCAGGTCGGGACTAGCGGACGCCGGGTGGTTCTTC. Translation: CASRSGLADAGWFF. This chain connects TRBV7-9 to TRBJ2-1; 11 nucleotides line up with TRBD2. CDR1 and CDR2 from the germline V gene are SEHNR and FQNEAQ (reference sequence). The CDR3 covers 14 residues. V dropped 6 bases and J dropped 15; count of bases not matched to a gene: 13.

This chain links TRBV11-3 with TRBJ2-1, with 7 bases aligning to TRBD2. The germline CDR1 and CDR2 sequences are SGHNT and YENEEA. There are 18 residues in the CDR3. Trimming took 1 base from V and 5 from J; bases not matched to a gene: 14. CDR3: CASSLGATTSPAHNEQFF. The CDR3 bases are TGTGCCAGCAGCTTAGGTGCCACGACTAGCCCTGCCCACAATGAGCAGTTCTTC.

The chain carries TRBV2 and TRBJ1-5; D remains ambiguous. The germline V gene has CDR1 SNHLY and CDR2 FYNNEI. This CDR3 spans 14 amino acids. Deletions cut 8 bases from V and 0 bases from J, with 11 bases between. The CDR3, as DNA: TGTGCCAGCGCTGTAGACACTAGCAATCAGCCCCAGCATTTT. It is translated as CASAVDTSNQPQHF.

This clonotype was observed once. This chain connects TRBV20-1 to TRBJ2-7; D remains ambiguous. The ends were cut back, 6 bases at V and 2 bases at J, with 17 bases in the middle. This CDR3 has 14 amino acids. CDR1 is DFQATT and CDR2 is SNEGSKA in the germline V gene (reference sequence). This CDR3 is CSASASDFPYEQYF. CDR3 nucleotides: TGCAGTGCCTCGGCCAGCGATTTTCCCTACGAGCAGTACTTC.

A few counts support this clonotype. This chain uses TRBV7-9 with TRBJ2-2, with 8 bases fitting TRBD1. Germline V gives CDR1 SEHNR, CDR2 FQNEAQ (reference sequence). The CDR3 sequence is 15 residues long. V shed 1 base and J 4 bases; nucleotides not matched to a gene: 2. This chain's CDR3 is CASSLGTGTTGELFF. CDR3 bases: TGTGCCAGCAGCTTAGGGACAGGGACCACCGGGGAGCTGTTTTTT.

The V call is TRBV19, the J call TRBJ1-2; D not certain. The CDR3 length is 13 residues. The germline V gene has CDR1 LNHDA and CDR2 SQIVND (reference sequence). Trimming pared 0 bases from V and 4 bases from J, leaving 6 bases between. The CDR3 DNA reads TGTGCCAGTAGTATAGACACCCGCTATGGCTACACCTTC. Protein sequence: CASSIDTRYGYTF.

The chain carries TRBV6-2 or TRBV6-3 and TRBJ1-2, with no clear D. The germline V gene has CDR1 MNHEY and CDR2 SVGEGT. CDR3 length equals 14 residues. Trimming cost V 5 bases and J 2 bases, with 12 bases left between them. CDR3 residues: CASSRASGNYGYTF. Here the CDR3 DNA reads TGTGCCAGCAGTCGCGCCTCGGGGAACTATGGCTACACCTTC.

The V and J genes are TRBV24-1 and TRBJ2-7; TRBD1 matches at 7 bases. CDR1 is KGHDR and CDR2 is SFDVKD in the germline V gene. The CDR3 is 14 amino acids. V lost 4 bases to trimming and J lost 1 base; unmatched junction nucleotides: 3. The CDR3 reads CATSEGDRSYEQYF. CDR3 nucleotide sequence: TGTGCCACCAGTGAGGGGGACAGATCCTACGAGCAGTACTTC.

The chain has TRBV20-1 and TRBJ1-5; D uncertain. V lost 6 bases to trimming and J lost 6 bases, with 15 bases between them. Per germline, CDR1 DFQATT and CDR2 SNEGSKA (reference sequence). The CDR3 length is 13 residues. The DNA for the CDR3 is TGCAGTGCCCCGGGAACAACGGGTCAGCCCCAGCATTTT. This sequence encodes CSAPGTTGQPQHF.

The CDR3 loop is CASSLAGTGAYGYTF. In DNA, the CDR3 is TGTGCCAGCAGTTTGGCCGGGACAGGCGCCTATGGCTACACCTTC. The chain recombines TRBV6-5 with TRBJ1-2; 8 positions agree with TRBD1. CDR1 MNHEY and CDR2 SVGAGI come from the germline V gene. The junction had 8 bases not matched to a gene; V was cut back by 4 bases and J by 4 bases. This CDR3 region has 15 residues.

Judged by abundance, this clonotype is medium-sized. For the CDR3, the DNA is TGCGCCAGCAGCTTGGGGACTGAGCAGTTCTTC. As protein: CASSLGTEQFF. V and J are TRBV5-1 and TRBJ2-1; D remains ambiguous. The length of the CDR3 is 11 residues. Trimming stripped 0 bases from V and 9 bases from J, with 4 bases between. CDR1 is SGHRS, CDR2 YFSETQ, per germline.

The table lists this clonotype with a few counts. The chain combines TRBV7-9 with TRBJ1-5; a possible D gene is TRBD1 (6 bases). Looked up from germline, CDR1 is SEHNR and CDR2 is FQNEAQ (reference sequence). The ends were cut back, 1 base at V and 0 bases at J, with 7 bases in the middle. CDR3 length: 15 amino acids. CDR3 coding DNA: TGTGCCAGCAGCTTAGAGGGGGGTAGCAATCAGCCCCAGCATTTT. Its translation is CASSLEGGSNQPQHF.